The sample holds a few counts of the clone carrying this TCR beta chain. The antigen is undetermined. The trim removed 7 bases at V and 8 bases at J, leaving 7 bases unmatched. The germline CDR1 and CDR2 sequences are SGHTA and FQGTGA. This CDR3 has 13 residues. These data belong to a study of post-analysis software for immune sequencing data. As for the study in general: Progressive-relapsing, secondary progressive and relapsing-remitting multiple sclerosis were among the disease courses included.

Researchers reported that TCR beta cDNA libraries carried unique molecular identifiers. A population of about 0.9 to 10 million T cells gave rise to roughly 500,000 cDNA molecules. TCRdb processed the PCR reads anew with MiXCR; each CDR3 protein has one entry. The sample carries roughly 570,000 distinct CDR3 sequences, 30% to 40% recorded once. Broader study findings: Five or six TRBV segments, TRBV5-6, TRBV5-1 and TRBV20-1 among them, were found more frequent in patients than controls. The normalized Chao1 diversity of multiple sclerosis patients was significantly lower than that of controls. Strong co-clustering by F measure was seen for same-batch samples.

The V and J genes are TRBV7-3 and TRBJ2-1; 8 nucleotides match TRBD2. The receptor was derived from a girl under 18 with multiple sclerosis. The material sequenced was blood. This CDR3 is CASTYQAGDEQFF. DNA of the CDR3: TGTGCCAGCACCTATCAAGCGGGGGATGAGCAGTTCTTC.